This T cell receptor beta chain was captured by sequencing in a study of blood T cell repertoires in COVID-19. Study-level information: The cDNA or gDNA used as material had been derived from T cells, B-cell-depleted T cells, or PBMCs.

Original methodology: By means of reference gene primer amplification, nucleated cell counts were estimated. TCRdb keeps only in-frame clones here, not all; method: immunoSEQ multiplex PCR. V and J calls and clone size are those listed in that table; D and trimming were worked out from the DNA. This sample has 50,000 or so clones, with roughly four fifths found just once. This clone has a handful of counts. Per germline, CDR1 MNHEY and CDR2 SVGAGI. V lost 3 bases, J lost 6 bases, and 3 bases lay in between. The CDR3 loop spans 12 amino acids. The chain joins TRBV6-5 to TRBJ1-6; D unresolved. The sample was peripheral blood. This TCR came from a man in his fifties or sixties with active COVID-19. The CDR3 coding sequence is TGTGCCAGCAGTTATCGTAATTCACCCCTCCACTTT. Translating it yields CASSYRNSPLHF.